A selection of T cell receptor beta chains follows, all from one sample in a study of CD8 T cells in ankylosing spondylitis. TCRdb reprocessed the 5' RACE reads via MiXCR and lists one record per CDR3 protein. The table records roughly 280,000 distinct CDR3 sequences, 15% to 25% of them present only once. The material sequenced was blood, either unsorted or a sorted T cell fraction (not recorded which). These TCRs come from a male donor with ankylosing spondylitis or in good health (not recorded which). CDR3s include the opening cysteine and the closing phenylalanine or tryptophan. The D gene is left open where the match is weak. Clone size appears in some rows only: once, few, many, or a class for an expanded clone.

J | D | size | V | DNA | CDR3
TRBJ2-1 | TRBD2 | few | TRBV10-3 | TGTGCCATCAGTGAGTTAGCGGGGGAATACAATGAGCAGTTCTTC | CAISELAGEYNEQFF
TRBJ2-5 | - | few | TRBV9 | TGTGCCAGCAGCGTATCTAAGGGGGGACAAGAGACCCAGTACTTC | CASSVSKGGQETQYF
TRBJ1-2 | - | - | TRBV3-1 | TGTGCCAGCAGCCAAGATGTGAGGAAAAATGGCTACACCTTC | CASSQDVRKNGYTF
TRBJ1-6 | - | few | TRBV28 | TGTGCCAGCAGCCGCCCGGACTCTCCGAGCTCCTATAATTCACCCCTCCACTTT | CASSRPDSPSSYNSPLHF
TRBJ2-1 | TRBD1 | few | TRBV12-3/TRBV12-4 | TGTGCCAGCAGCCCGGGACAGGGAGTATCCAATGAGCAGTTCTTC | CASSPGQGVSNEQFF
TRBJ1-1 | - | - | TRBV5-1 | TGCGCCAGCAGCTTGGCCTCCGGGGTAGTGACGACTGAAGCTTTCTTT | CASSLASGVVTTEAFF
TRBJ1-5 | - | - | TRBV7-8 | TGTGCCAGCAGCCCTAGTGCGGTCCTAGATCAGCCCCAGCATTTT | CASSPSAVLDQPQHF
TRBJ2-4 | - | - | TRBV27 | TGTGCCAGCAGTGACGGCCTAGCCAAAAACATTCAGTACTTC | CASSDGLAKNIQYF
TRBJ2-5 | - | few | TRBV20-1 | TGCAGTGCTAGTTCCAGCGCCCAAGAGACCCAGTACTTC | CSASSSAQETQYF
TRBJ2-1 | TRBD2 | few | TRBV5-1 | TGCGCCAGCAGCTTGGAGGCTAGCGGGGGGACATACAATGAGCAGTTCTTC | CASSLEASGGTYNEQFF
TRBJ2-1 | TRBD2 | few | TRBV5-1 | TGCGCCAGCAGCCAGGGAGGGCTAGCGGGGTACAATGAGCAGTTCTTC | CASSQGGLAGYNEQFF
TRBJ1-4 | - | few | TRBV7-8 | TGTGCCAGCAGCTTAGCGTGGGGGGAAAATGAAAAACTGTTTTTT | CASSLAWGENEKLFF
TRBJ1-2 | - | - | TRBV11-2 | TGTGCCAGCAGCCCATCGACAGCCGGCTACACCTTC | CASSPSTAGYTF
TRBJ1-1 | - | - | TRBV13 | TGTGCCAGCAGCTTAAATGAGGACGAGACTGAAGCTTTCTTT | CASSLNEDETEAFF
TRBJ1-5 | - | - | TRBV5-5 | TGTGCCAGCAGCTTGGCTGTGGATCAGCCCCAGCATTTT | CASSLAVDQPQHF
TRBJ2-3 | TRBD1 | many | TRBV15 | TGTGCCACCAGCAGAGTCGGCGACAGGGGGCCGGCAGATACGCAGTATTTT | CATSRVGDRGPADTQYF
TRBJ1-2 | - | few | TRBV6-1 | TGTGCCAGCACTCCTGCGGGAATCTATGGCTACACCTTC | CASTPAGIYGYTF
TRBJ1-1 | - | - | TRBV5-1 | TGCGCCAGCAGCCCTTACAGAGAGACTGAAGCTTTCTTT | CASSPYRETEAFF
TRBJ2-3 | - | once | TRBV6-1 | TGTGCCAGCGTATGCTGCCTACGGTCCACAGATACGCAGTATTTT | CASVCCLRSTDTQYF
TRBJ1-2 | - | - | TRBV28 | TGTGCCAGCAAAAACCCAGGTTATGGCTACACCTTC | CASKNPGYGYTF
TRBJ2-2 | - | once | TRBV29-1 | TGCAGCGCCGGTTTCCCGAACACCGGGGAGCTGTTTTTT | CSAGFPNTGELFF
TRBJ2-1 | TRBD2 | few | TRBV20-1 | TGCAGTGCTAGAGCCCCCGGGGGGGCTTACAATGAGCAGTTCTTC | CSARAPGGAYNEQFF
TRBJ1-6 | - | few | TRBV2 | TGTGCCAGCAGTGAAGTTCTGATGGATTCACCCCTCCACTTT | CASSEVLMDSPLHF
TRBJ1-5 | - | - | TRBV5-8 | TGTGCCAGCAGCTTGGCCGGGCCACCCGGTAGTCAGCCCCAGCATTTT | CASSLAGPPGSQPQHF
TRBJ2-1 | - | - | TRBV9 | TGTGCCAGCACCCCCCTGGGCTCCTACAATGAGCAGTTCTTC | CASTPLGSYNEQFF
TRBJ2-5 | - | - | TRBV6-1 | TGTGCCAGCAGTGAATCACGGCAAGAGACCCAGTACTTC | CASSESRQETQYF
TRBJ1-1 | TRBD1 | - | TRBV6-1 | TGTGCCAGCAGTGACCGTTCGGGACAGATCTATTACACTGAAGCTTTCTTT | CASSDRSGQIYYTEAFF
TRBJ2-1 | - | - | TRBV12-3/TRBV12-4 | TGTGCCAGCACCGATATCATCATGGGAAATGAGCAGTTCTTC | CASTDIIMGNEQFF
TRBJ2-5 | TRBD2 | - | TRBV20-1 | TGCAGTGTTCTGGGGACTAGCGGGAGAGAGCGAGAGACCCAGTACTTC | CSVLGTSGRERETQYF
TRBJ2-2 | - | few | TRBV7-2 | TGTGCCAGCAGCTTAAAACCGGCAGGGGACACCGGGGAGCTGTTTTTT | CASSLKPAGDTGELFF
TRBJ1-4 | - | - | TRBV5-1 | TGCGCCAGCAGCTTACTCGGGGGCCAGATTGAAAAACTGTTTTTT | CASSLLGGQIEKLFF
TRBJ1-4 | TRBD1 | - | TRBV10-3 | TGTGCCATCAGTGAACGACAGGGAAAACTGTTTTTT | CAISERQGKLFF
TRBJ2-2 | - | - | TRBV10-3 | TGTGCCATCAGTGAGCGGGACGTTAAGAACGGGGAGCTGTTTTTT | CAISERDVKNGELFF
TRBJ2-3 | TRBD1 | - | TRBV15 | TGTGCCACCAGCAGGACAGGGGGCGTCGGAGATACGCAGTATTTT | CATSRTGGVGDTQYF
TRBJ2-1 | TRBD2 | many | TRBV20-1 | TGCAGTTACGGGACTAGCGAGCAGTTCTTC | CSYGTSEQFF
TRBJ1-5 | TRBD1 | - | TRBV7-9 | TGTGCCAGCAGCTCGGGACAGGGCTACAATCAGCCCCAGCATTTT | CASSSGQGYNQPQHF
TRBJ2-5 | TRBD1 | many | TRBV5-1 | TGCGCCAGCAGCTTGATGGGGGGACAGGGAACAGAGACCCAGTACTTC | CASSLMGGQGTETQYF
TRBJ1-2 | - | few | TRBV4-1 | TGCGCCAGCAGCCATGGGGGGGCCAGCTATGGCTACACCTTC | CASSHGGASYGYTF
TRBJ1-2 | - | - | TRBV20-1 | TGCAGTGCTAGGCGGGCTCCCAACTTGAACTATGGCTACACCTTC | CSARRAPNLNYGYTF
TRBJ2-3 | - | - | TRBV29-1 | TGCAGCGTTGAAATCAGGCGGGGAGATACGCAGTATTTT | CSVEIRRGDTQYF
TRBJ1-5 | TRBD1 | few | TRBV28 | TGTGCCAGCAGCACCACGGACAGGTCCAATCAGCCCCAGCATTTT | CASSTTDRSNQPQHF
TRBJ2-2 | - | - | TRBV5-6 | TGTGCCAGCAGCTTCACAGGAGTTACCAACACCGGGGAGCTGTTTTTT | CASSFTGVTNTGELFF
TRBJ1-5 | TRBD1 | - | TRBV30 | TGTGCCTGGAGTGTACAAAGGGACAGCCTGTATAGCAATCAGCCCCAGCATTTT | CAWSVQRDSLYSNQPQHF
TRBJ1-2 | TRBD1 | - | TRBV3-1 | TGTGCCAGCAGCCACACAGGGGGCGCCTACTTGGTCTATGGCTACACCTTC | CASSHTGGAYLVYGYTF
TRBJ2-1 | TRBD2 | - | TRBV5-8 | TGTGTCAGCAGCTTTAGCGGGGGGGCCAATGAGCAGTTCTTC | CVSSFSGGANEQFF
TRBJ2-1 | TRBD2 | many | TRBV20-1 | TGCAGTGCTAGAATCTGGGGACTAGTGGACAATGAGCAGTTCTTC | CSARIWGLVDNEQFF
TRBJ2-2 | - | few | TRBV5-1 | TGCGCCAGCAGCTACGGAGGGGCGAACACCGGGGAGCTGTTTTTT | CASSYGGANTGELFF
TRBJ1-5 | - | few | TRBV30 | TGTGCCTCCAATGGGGGAAACAATCAGCCCCAGCATTTT | CASNGGNNQPQHF
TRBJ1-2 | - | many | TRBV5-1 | TGCGCCAGCAGCTTGGACATCTATGGCTACACCTTC | CASSLDIYGYTF
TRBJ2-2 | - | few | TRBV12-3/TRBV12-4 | TGTGCCAGCAGCATTTCTTGGGGACAAACCCCGCTCACCGGGGAGCTGTTTTTT | CASSISWGQTPLTGELFF
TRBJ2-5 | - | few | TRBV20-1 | TGCAGTGCTACAAGAACAGGGCAAGAGACCCAGTACTTC | CSATRTGQETQYF
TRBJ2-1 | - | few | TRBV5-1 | TGCGCCAGCAGCTCCGGACTCCTCCCCAATGAGCAGTTCTTC | CASSSGLLPNEQFF
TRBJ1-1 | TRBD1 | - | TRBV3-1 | TGTGCCAGCAGCTCACAGGGGGCGAGCACTGAAGCTTTCTTT | CASSSQGASTEAFF
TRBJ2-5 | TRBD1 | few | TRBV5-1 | TGCGCCAGCAGCCCCTCAGACAGGGCGGAGACCCAGTACTTC | CASSPSDRAETQYF
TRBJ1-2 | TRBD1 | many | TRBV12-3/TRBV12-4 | TGTGCCAGCAGTACCGGGACAGGGGCTTTGGGCTACACCTTC | CASSTGTGALGYTF
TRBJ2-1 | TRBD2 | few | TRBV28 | TGTGCCAGCACGGAAGGGGGACTAGCGGGAGTAGAGCAGTTCTTC | CASTEGGLAGVEQFF
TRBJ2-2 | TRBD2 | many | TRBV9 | TGTGCCAGCAGTGTGGGACTAAACACCGGGGAGCTGTTTTTT | CASSVGLNTGELFF
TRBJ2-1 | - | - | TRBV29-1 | TGCAGCGTACCCAGGTCCGGCGGGGCGACCTCCTACAATGAGCAGTTCTTC | CSVPRSGGATSYNEQFF
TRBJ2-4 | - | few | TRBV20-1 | TGCAGTGCGAGGAGGAGGAGTCTATTATACTTC | CSARRRSLLYF